The 2 T cell receptor beta chains presented below share a single source sample, sequenced in a study of CD8 T cells in Susac syndrome. cDNA came from approximately 0.5 to 1 ug RNA primed by random hexamers. TCRdb reprocessed the immunoSEQ multiplex PCR reads via MiXCR and lists one record per CDR3 protein. The sample contains 55,000 to 75,000 distinct CDR3 sequences, approximately 93% of which appear only once. Sequenced input: CD4+ T cells from PBMCs. These receptors originate from a human donor with Susac syndrome.

The V call is TRBV27, the J call TRBJ2-4; 8 bases align to TRBD1. Germline loops: CDR1 MNHEY, CDR2 SMNVEV (reference sequence). The CDR3 covers 17 residues. Trimming removed 2 bases from V and 0 bases from J; junction bases left unmatched: 6. The CDR3 nucleotides read TGTGCCAGCAGTTTAAGGACAGGGCACCTAGCCAAAAACATTCAGTACTTC. Amino acid sequence: CASSLRTGHLAKNIQYF.

The rearrangement joins TRBV6-5 to TRBJ2-3; D is perhaps TRBD2 (6 bases). Trimming shortened V by 2 bases and J by 7 bases, and 13 bases separated the two germline ends. From germline, CDR1 is MNHEY and CDR2 SVGAGI. The CDR3 totals 14 residues. CDR3 sequence: CASSYVRDSNTQYF. The DNA for the CDR3 is TGTGCCAGCAGTTACGTCAGGGACTCGAATACGCAGTATTTT.